The 6 T cell receptor beta chains presented below share a single source sample, sequenced in a study of control samples from healthy donors and cancer patients. Some clones are missing from TCRdb's copy, which holds only in-frame ones; the method was immunoSEQ multiplex PCR. The sample carries 150,000 to 200,000 clones, around 88% recorded once. The sequencing sample was made of blood. The receptor set was obtained from a woman in her twenties or thirties in good health.

The chain recombines TRBV5-1 with TRBJ2-2; D may be TRBD1 (6 bases). The germline V gene has CDR1 SGHRS and CDR2 YFSETQ. V lost 4 bases to trimming and J lost 3 bases, with 10 bases between them. There are 14 residues in the CDR3. The DNA for the CDR3 is TGCGCCAGCAGCGTGGACAGTTACACCGGGGAGCTGTTTTTT. Its protein is CASSVDSYTGELFF.

This clone appeared a single time. V and J are TRBV11-1 and TRBJ2-1; TRBD2 matches 15 bases. The CDR3 totals 15 residues. V gave up 5 bases and J gave up 10 bases; unmatched junction bases: 6. Germline V gene sequence: CDR1 SGHAT, CDR2 FQDESV (reference sequence). The CDR3 region is CASSQGLAGGQEQFF. DNA of the CDR3: TGTGCCAGCAGCCAGGGACTAGCGGGAGGACAGGAGCAGTTCTTC.

A few counts support this clone. V usage is TRBV28 and J usage is TRBJ1-5, with 8 bases aligning to TRBD1. The V and J ends lost 4 bases and 4 bases, in that order; junction bases with no gene match: 6. Germline V gives CDR1 MDHEN, CDR2 SYDVKM. The length of the CDR3 is 15 residues. CDR3: CASSSGQGRNQPQHF. CDR3 nucleotide sequence: TGTGCCAGCAGTTCCGGACAGGGACGAAATCAGCCCCAGCATTTT.

This chain's CDR3 is CASSQDLGGREDYGYTF. CDR3 DNA: TGTGCCAGCAGCCAAGACTTGGGGGGGCGCGAGGACTATGGCTACACCTTC. This chain joins TRBV4-2 and TRBJ1-2; D may be TRBD1 (6 bases). Looked up from germline, CDR1 is LGHNA and CDR2 is YNFKEQ. Trimming removed 0 bases at V and 3 bases at J, with 17 bases between. This CDR3 comprises 17 residues.

V and J are TRBV6-5 and TRBJ2-3, with D perhaps TRBD1 or TRBD2 (5 bases each). The CDR3 length is 14 residues. The germline CDR1 and CDR2 sequences are MNHEY and SVGAGI. Deletions cut 10 bases from V and 1 base from J, with 15 bases between. The CDR3 sequence is CATRLWDRTDTQYF. CDR3 nucleotides: TGTGCCACCCGGTTGTGGGACCGCACAGATACGCAGTATTTT.

The rearrangement uses TRBV6-5 and TRBJ1-1, with 9 bases aligning to TRBD1. Per germline, CDR1 MNHEY and CDR2 SVGAGI. The CDR3 contains 13 residues. V was clipped by 10 bases and J by 4 bases; unmatched bases: 7. As DNA, the CDR3 is TGTGCCACATACAGGGGGCCTGGCACTGAAGCTTTCTTT. It is translated as CATYRGPGTEAFF.